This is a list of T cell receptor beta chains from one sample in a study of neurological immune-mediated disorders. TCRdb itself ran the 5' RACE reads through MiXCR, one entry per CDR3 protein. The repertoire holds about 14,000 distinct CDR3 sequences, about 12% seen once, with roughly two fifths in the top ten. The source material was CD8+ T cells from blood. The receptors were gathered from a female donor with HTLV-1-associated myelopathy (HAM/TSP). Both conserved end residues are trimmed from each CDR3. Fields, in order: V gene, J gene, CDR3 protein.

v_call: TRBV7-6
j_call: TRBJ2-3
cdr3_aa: ASSPAPSGRALSPDTQY

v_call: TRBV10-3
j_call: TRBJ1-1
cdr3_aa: AISTGDTEAF

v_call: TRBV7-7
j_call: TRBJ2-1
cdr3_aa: ASSLGTSGDLEQF

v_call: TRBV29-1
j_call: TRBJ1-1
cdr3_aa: SAGGEGTEAY

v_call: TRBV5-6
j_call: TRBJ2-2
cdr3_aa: ASSLDWARGAGELF

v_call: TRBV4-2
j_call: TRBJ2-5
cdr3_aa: ASSQEGTGGETQY

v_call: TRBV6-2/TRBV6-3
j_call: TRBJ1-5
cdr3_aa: ASSGTGSGPQH

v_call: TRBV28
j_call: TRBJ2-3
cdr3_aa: ASSSLAGSDTQY

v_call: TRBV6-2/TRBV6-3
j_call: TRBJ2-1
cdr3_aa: ASSYSVSHNEQF

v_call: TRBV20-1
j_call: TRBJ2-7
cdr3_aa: SARPKTSGISYEQY

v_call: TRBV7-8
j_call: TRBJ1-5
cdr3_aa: ASSLRSENQTQH

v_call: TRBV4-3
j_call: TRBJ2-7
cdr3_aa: ASSQERWVGLAVYEQY

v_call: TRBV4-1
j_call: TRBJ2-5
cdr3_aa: ASSQDPTSGPQETQY

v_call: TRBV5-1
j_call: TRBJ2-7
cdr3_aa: ASTRQGANEKY

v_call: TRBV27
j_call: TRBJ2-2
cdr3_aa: ASSLLSTGGTGELF

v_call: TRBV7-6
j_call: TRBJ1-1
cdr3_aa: ASSGRWNTEAF

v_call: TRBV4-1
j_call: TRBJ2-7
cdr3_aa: ASSLPRGGGMDEQY

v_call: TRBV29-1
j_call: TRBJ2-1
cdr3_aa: SGETSASYNEQF

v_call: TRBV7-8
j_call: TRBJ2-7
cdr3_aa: ASSPSSRYEQY

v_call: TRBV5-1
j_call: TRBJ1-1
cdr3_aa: ASSYTTGGTEAF

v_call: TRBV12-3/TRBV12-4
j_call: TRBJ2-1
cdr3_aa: ASSFTDSYNEQF

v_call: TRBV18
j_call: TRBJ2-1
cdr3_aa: ASSPRRDYGGLYNEQF

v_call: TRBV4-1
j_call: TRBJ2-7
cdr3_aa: ASSQDYGNSAY

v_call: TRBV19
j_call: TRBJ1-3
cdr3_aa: ASSILQGPGNTIY

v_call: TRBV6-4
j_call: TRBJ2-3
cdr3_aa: ASSAGSSTSDTQY

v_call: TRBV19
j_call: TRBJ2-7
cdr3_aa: ASSTIAGGPVEQY

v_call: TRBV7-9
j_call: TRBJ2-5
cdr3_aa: ASSRSGGLAIAQETQY

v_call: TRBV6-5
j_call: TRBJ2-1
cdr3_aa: ASARNPTDYLTYNEQF

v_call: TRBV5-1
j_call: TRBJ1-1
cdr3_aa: ASSRTLNTEAF

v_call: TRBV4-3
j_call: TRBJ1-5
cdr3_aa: ASSQDFRDNQPQH

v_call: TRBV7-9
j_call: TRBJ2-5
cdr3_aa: ASSYVRGGLETQY

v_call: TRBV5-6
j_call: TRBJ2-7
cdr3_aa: ASSLPVGPALYEQY

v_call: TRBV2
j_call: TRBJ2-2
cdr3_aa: ASSEVAGDNTGELF